The 17 T cell receptor beta chains reported below all come from one sample, sequenced in a study of cytomegalovirus exposure and HLA in healthy donors. PCR was performed using 60 Vbeta and 13 Jbeta primers. Assay: immunoSEQ multiplex PCR; the TCRdb copy retains only in-frame clones and omits some. The top ten clones hold roughly 1.4% of a sample with about 200,000 clones, around 79% of them seen once. Material: PBMCs. The origin of the receptors is a girl aged 5-17 years in good health and CMV-seropositive.

The count of this clone is one. The rearrangement joins TRBV7-9 to TRBJ1-4; D not resolved. This CDR3 has 15 amino acids. CDR1 and CDR2 from the germline V gene are SEHNR and FQNEAQ (reference sequence). The V gene lost 0 bases and the J gene lost 0 bases, with 5 bases spanning the gap. For the CDR3, the DNA is TGTGCCAGCAGCTTAGCGGGCCCAACTAATGAAAAACTGTTTTTT. Protein: CASSLAGPTNEKLFF.

The rearrangement uses TRBV9 and TRBJ2-1; D is possibly TRBD1 (6 bases). The CDR3 runs to 14 residues. Trimming took 0 bases from V and 3 from J, leaving 7 bases between them. Germline values: CDR1 SGDLS, CDR2 YYNGEE. CDR3 sequence (DNA): TGTGCCAGCAGCGTAGGAGGGGGCTACAATGAGCAGTTCTTC. This gives the protein CASSVGGGYNEQFF.

The chain has TRBV5-5 and TRBJ1-5; D is perhaps TRBD1 (5 bases). The CDR3 runs 15 residues. V was cut by 3 bases and J by 6 bases, with 16 bases left in between. Germline assignment: CDR1 SGHKS and CDR2 YYEKEE (reference sequence). The CDR3 sequence: CASSSYGGVSQPQHF. The CDR3 nucleotides read TGTGCCAGCAGCTCTTATGGGGGGGTTAGTCAGCCCCAGCATTTT.

This clone was counted a few times. The rearrangement links TRBV6-6 to TRBJ1-1; D is possibly TRBD1 (5 bases). V lost 5 bases and J 0 bases, leaving 13 bases between the germline ends. The germline CDR1 and CDR2 sequences are MNHNY and SVGAGI (reference sequence). This CDR3 spans 15 amino acids. CDR3 region: CASSTDRVMNTEAFF. The CDR3 nucleotides read TGTGCCAGCAGTACCGACAGAGTAATGAACACTGAAGCTTTCTTT.

The chain is built from TRBV7-7 and TRBJ2-5; 7 nucleotides line up with TRBD2. This CDR3 has 14 amino acids. Germline V gives CDR1 SSHAT, CDR2 FNYEAQ (reference sequence). With 1 base clipped from V and 2 bases from J, the junction kept 1 base outside the gene matches. For the CDR3, the DNA is TGTGCCAGCAGCTTAGAAGCGGGACAAGAGACCCAGTACTTC. Translated, it gives CASSLEAGQETQYF.

The chain joins TRBV6-6 to TRBJ2-4, with D unclear. CDR3 length equals 13 residues. V lost 7 bases to trimming and J lost 5 bases, with 12 bases between them. The germline gives CDR1 MNHNY, CDR2 SVGAGI (reference sequence). Here the CDR3 reads CASIPPGQNIQYF. CDR3 coding DNA: TGTGCCAGCATCCCACCAGGCCAAAACATTCAGTACTTC.

This rearrangement joins TRBV11-3 to TRBJ2-2; D gene ambiguous. Germline CDR1 SGHNT, CDR2 YENEEA. The V gene lost 3 bases and the J gene lost 6 bases, with 11 bases spanning the gap. The CDR3 sequence is 14 residues long. The CDR3 region is CASSLRSSAGELFF. The CDR3 coding sequence is TGTGCCAGCAGCTTGAGGTCGTCGGCCGGGGAGCTGTTTTTT.

The chain joins TRBV7-2 to TRBJ1-3; D is perhaps TRBD1 (5 bases). Germline V gene lookup returns CDR1 SGHTA and CDR2 FQGNSA. V lost 4 bases, J lost 1 base, and 8 bases lay in between. The CDR3 has 14 amino acids. CDR3 in DNA: TGTGCCAGCAGCTCAGGGTTATCTGGAAACACCATATATTTT. Protein: CASSSGLSGNTIYF. Looking up the rest from reference TRBV7-2 and TRBJ1-3 gives the full variable domain: GAGVSQSPSNKVTEKGKDVELRCDPISGHTALYWYRQSLGQGLEFLIYFQGNSAPDKSGLPSDRFSAERTGGSVSTLTIQRTQQEDSAVYLCASSSGLSGNTIYFGEGSWLTVV.

The V call is TRBV4-3, the J call TRBJ2-7; TRBD1 agrees at 8 bases. The CDR3 sequence is 15 residues long. Germline V gene sequence: CDR1 LGHNA, CDR2 YSLEER. Trimming at V came to 1 base and at J to 6 bases, leaving 8 bases not matched to a gene. CDR3 sequence: CASSQARTGPFEQYF. The CDR3 DNA is TGCGCCAGCAGCCAAGCTAGGACAGGGCCTTTCGAGCAGTACTTC.

The CDR3 DNA sequence: TGTGCCAGCAGTTTGGGCAGAAACACCGGGGAGCTGTTTTTT. Amino acids: CASSLGRNTGELFF. The rearrangement links TRBV27 to TRBJ2-2; D call uncertain. V lost 3 bases to trimming and J lost 2 bases, with 7 bases between them. CDR3 length: 14 amino acids. Germline V lookup: CDR1 MNHEY, CDR2 SMNVEV (reference sequence).

The chain recombines TRBV5-1 with TRBJ2-3; maybe TRBD2 (7 bases). CDR1 and CDR2 from the germline V gene are SGHRS and YFSETQ. CDR3 size: 14 residues. V lost 4 bases and J lost 6, with 15 bases in between. Here the CDR3 reads CASSALGRGDTQYF. CDR3 in DNA: TGCGCCAGCAGCGCCCTAGGGAGGGGGGATACGCAGTATTTT.

The chain employs TRBV5-1 and TRBJ1-6; D remains ambiguous. CDR1 is SGHRS, CDR2 YFSETQ, per germline. The CDR3 extends over 18 amino acids. Trimming shortened V by 4 bases and J by 0 bases, and 17 bases separated the two germline ends. The CDR3 DNA follows: TGCGCCAGCAGCAGTCGGACCTCGGGAACCTCCTATAATTCACCCCTCCACTTT. Translated: CASSSRTSGTSYNSPLHF. The full variable domain, with the rest looked up from reference TRBV5-1 and TRBJ1-6, is KAGVTQTPRYLIKTRGQQVTLSCSPISGHRSVSWYQQTPGQGLQFLFEYFSETQRNKGNFPGRFSGRQFSNSRSEMNVSTLELGDSALYLCASSSRTSGTSYNSPLHFGNGTRLTVT.

The chain uses TRBV27 and TRBJ1-2; 7 bases line up with TRBD1. Germline CDR1 and CDR2: MNHEY and SMNVEV (reference sequence). The CDR3 consists of 12 residues. V was pared by 3 bases and J by 6 bases, with 1 base of the junction left unmatched. The CDR3 protein is CASSFTGDGYTF. The CDR3 coding sequence is TGTGCCAGCAGTTTCACAGGGGATGGCTACACCTTC.

The chain recombines TRBV15 with TRBJ2-5; 7 bases are shared with TRBD1. This CDR3 has 16 residues. Unmatched junction bases numbered 14, after V lost 5 bases and J lost 5 bases. Germline lookup yields CDR1 LNHNV and CDR2 YYDKDF (reference sequence). DNA of the CDR3: TGTGCCACCAGCCCTCGTGGGACAGTGGAGAGGGAGACCCAGTACTTC. The encoded protein is CATSPRGTVERETQYF. Filled out from reference TRBV15 and TRBJ2-5, the complete variable domain reads DAMVIQNPRYQVTQFGKPVTLSCSQTLNHNVMYWYQQKSSQAPKLLFHYYDKDFNNEADTPDNFQSRRPNTSFCFLDIRSPGLGDTAMYLCATSPRGTVERETQYFGPGTRLLVL.

This clone has more than one count but fewer than ten. The gene calls are TRBV28 and TRBJ2-7, with D possibly being TRBD2 (7 bases). Trimming took off 8 bases at V and 0 bases at J, with 20 bases between the two ends. CDR1 is MDHEN and CDR2 is SYDVKM in the germline V gene. The CDR3 spans 16 residues. The chain's CDR3 is CASQEGGAGSSYEQYF. The CDR3 DNA is TGTGCCAGCCAGGAGGGGGGGGCGGGCAGCTCCTACGAGCAGTACTTC.

This rearrangement joins TRBV2 to TRBJ1-2; D not certain. CDR3 length: 13 amino acids. Trimming stripped 2 bases from V and 13 bases from J, with 17 bases between. Germline lookup yields CDR1 SNHLY and CDR2 FYNNEI. This chain's CDR3 is CASSELIMTPSTF. CDR3 DNA: TGTGCCAGCAGTGAATTGATTATGACTCCTTCCACCTTC.

This chain joins TRBV9 and TRBJ2-6, with D maybe TRBD2 (5 bases). The CDR3 extends over 17 amino acids. The V gene's germline CDR1 is SGDLS and CDR2 YYNGEE. With 4 bases removed from V and 0 bases from J, the gap between germline ends came to 14 bases. The chain's CDR3 is CASSLEGLPSGANVLTF. The CDR3, as DNA: TGTGCCAGCAGCCTAGAAGGACTGCCCTCTGGGGCCAACGTCCTGACTTTC.